These T cell receptor beta chains were read from a single sample in a study of blood T cell repertoires in COVID-19. Using immunoSEQ multiplex PCR, the repertoire was profiled, and TCRdb retains in-frame clones only, with some absent. This table holds about 400,000 clones, about 88% found once. Sequenced sample: peripheral blood. The receptors were sampled from a human donor in a cohort sampled during active COVID-19. Both conserved end residues are part of each CDR3. Fields, in order: clone size, D gene, J gene, V gene, CDR3 DNA, CDR3 protein. The D gene is left open where the match is weak. For some rows the clone size is stated as once, few or many, or as a class when expanded; others skip it.

clone size: .; D gene: TRBD1; J gene: TRBJ2-3; V gene: TRBV4-1; CDR3 DNA: TGCGCCAGCAGCCAAGATCAGGGGGAAGATACGCAGTATTTT; CDR3 protein: CASSQDQGEDTQYF
clone size: .; D gene: TRBD1; J gene: TRBJ1-6; V gene: TRBV7-9; CDR3 DNA: TGTGCCAGCGCTACCGGGACAGGGGATTCACCCCTCCACTTT; CDR3 protein: CASATGTGDSPLHF
clone size: once; D gene: .; J gene: TRBJ1-2; V gene: TRBV29-1; CDR3 DNA: TGCAGCGTTGAAGAAGGAGGGACCGTCTATGGCTACACCTTC; CDR3 protein: CSVEEGGTVYGYTF
clone size: .; D gene: TRBD2; J gene: TRBJ2-4; V gene: TRBV11-2; CDR3 DNA: TGTGCCAGCAGCTTAGGGAGGAGGGAGGGCCTAGCCAAAAACATTCAGTACTTC; CDR3 protein: CASSLGRREGLAKNIQYF
clone size: .; D gene: TRBD1; J gene: TRBJ2-7; V gene: TRBV6-5; CDR3 DNA: TGTGCCAGCAGGCCAGGACAGGTTGGAAGGGAGCAGTACTTC; CDR3 protein: CASRPGQVGREQYF
clone size: .; D gene: TRBD1; J gene: TRBJ1-2; V gene: TRBV19; CDR3 DNA: TGTGCCAGTAGTAGTTCCGGGACAGGGGGCGCCAATGGCTACACCTTC; CDR3 protein: CASSSSGTGGANGYTF
clone size: .; D gene: TRBD1; J gene: TRBJ2-1; V gene: TRBV7-2; CDR3 DNA: TGTGCCAGCAGCTTCGACAGGGGGCAATGGAATGAGCAGTTCTTC; CDR3 protein: CASSFDRGQWNEQFF
clone size: .; D gene: .; J gene: TRBJ1-4; V gene: TRBV30; CDR3 DNA: TGTGCCTGGAGTGACTCTAGGGGGATTGGAAAACTGTTTTTT; CDR3 protein: CAWSDSRGIGKLFF
clone size: .; D gene: .; J gene: TRBJ1-2; V gene: TRBV5-1; CDR3 DNA: TGCGCCAGCAGCTTGGAGGGGGGGCCGGGTGGCTACACCTTC; CDR3 protein: CASSLEGGPGGYTF
clone size: .; D gene: TRBD1; J gene: TRBJ2-3; V gene: TRBV3-1/TRBV3-2; CDR3 DNA: TGTGCCAGCAGCACCCGGACAGGGGGCACAGATACGCAGTATTTT; CDR3 protein: CASSTRTGGTDTQYF
clone size: .; D gene: TRBD2; J gene: TRBJ2-1; V gene: TRBV7-8; CDR3 DNA: TGTGCCAGCAGCCGCGAACTAGCGGGAGGGCCCGATTACAATGAGCAGTTCTTC; CDR3 protein: CASSRELAGGPDYNEQFF
clone size: .; D gene: TRBD1; J gene: TRBJ1-1; V gene: TRBV29-1; CDR3 DNA: TGCAGCGTTAGACCAGGGGGAGCCAACACTGAAGCTTTCTTT; CDR3 protein: CSVRPGGANTEAFF
clone size: .; D gene: .; J gene: TRBJ2-3; V gene: TRBV12-2; CDR3 DNA: TGTGCAAGTCGCCCCCGCCCAGGTACTAGCACAGATACGCAGTATTTT; CDR3 protein: CASRPRPGTSTDTQYF
clone size: .; D gene: TRBD2; J gene: TRBJ2-2; V gene: TRBV5-5; CDR3 DNA: TGTGCCCGCCGCGGGCGGGGGGGCGGGGACACCGGGGAGCTGTTTTTT; CDR3 protein: CARRGRGGGDTGELFF
clone size: .; D gene: .; J gene: TRBJ1-4; V gene: TRBV2; CDR3 DNA: TGTGCCAGCAGTGAACCAGGGTCGAATGAAAAACTGTTTTTT; CDR3 protein: CASSEPGSNEKLFF
clone size: .; D gene: .; J gene: TRBJ2-7; V gene: TRBV4-2; CDR3 DNA: TGTGCCAGCAGCCAAGAGGCAGGGCTACCCTACGAGCAGTACTTC; CDR3 protein: CASSQEAGLPYEQYF
clone size: once; D gene: .; J gene: TRBJ1-6; V gene: TRBV28; CDR3 DNA: TGTGCCAGCACCCAAGGACAGAATAATTCACCCCTCCACTTT; CDR3 protein: CASTQGQNNSPLHF
clone size: once; D gene: TRBD2; J gene: TRBJ2-4; V gene: TRBV27; CDR3 DNA: TGTGCCAGCAGCCCCCGGGGGGGACCTCTAGCCAAAAACATTCAGTACTTC; CDR3 protein: CASSPRGGPLAKNIQYF